A selection of T cell receptor beta chains follows, all from one sample in a study of CD8 T cells in ankylosing spondylitis. TCRdb fed the 5' RACE reads into MiXCR, producing one record per CDR3 protein. The sample includes about 800,000 distinct CDR3 sequences, 12% of them seen just once. Sequencing input: blood, either unsorted or a sorted T cell fraction (not recorded which). The receptors stem from a male donor with ankylosing spondylitis. The CDR3 runs from the conserved cysteine through the conserved F or W. The D gene is left open where the match is weak. For some rows the clone size is stated as once, few or many, or as a class when expanded; others skip it.

size,V,J,D,CDR3,DNA
many,TRBV12-3/TRBV12-4,TRBJ1-5,NA,CASSRTDSNQPQHF,TGTGCCAGCAGTCGGACGGATAGCAATCAGCCCCAGCATTTT
many,TRBV4-1,TRBJ1-2,TRBD1,CASSQSTGGVGYTF,TGCGCCAGCAGCCAGTCGACAGGGGGTGTCGGCTACACCTTC
NA,TRBV5-1,TRBJ1-1,TRBD1,CASSFRTGGVTEAFF,TGCGCCAGCAGCTTTCGGACAGGAGGCGTCACTGAAGCTTTCTTT
few,TRBV9,TRBJ1-2,NA,CASSPNYREYGYTF,TGTGCCAGCAGCCCCAATTACAGGGAATATGGCTACACCTTC
NA,TRBV4-2,TRBJ2-1,TRBD2,CASSLTGTKSYNEQFF,TGTGCCAGCAGCCTTACCGGGACTAAGTCGTACAATGAGCAGTTCTTC
many,TRBV12-3/TRBV12-4,TRBJ2-7,NA,CASSPARGVSHEQYF,TGTGCCAGCAGCCCAGCAAGGGGGGTTAGCCACGAGCAGTACTTC
many,TRBV5-1,TRBJ1-1,NA,CASSITENTEAFF,TGCGCCAGCAGCATCACAGAGAACACTGAAGCTTTCTTT
NA,TRBV4-2,TRBJ1-2,TRBD1,CASSLPGQGLGGYTF,TGTGCCAGCAGCCTCCCGGGACAGGGGTTGGGTGGCTACACCTTC
NA,TRBV3-1,TRBJ2-3,TRBD2,CASCQEVDGGFTDTQYF,TGTGCCAGCTGCCAAGAAGTGGACGGGGGGTTTACAGATACGCAGTATTTT
few,TRBV5-1,TRBJ1-4,TRBD1,CASSRQGTIGVDEKLFF,TGCGCCAGCAGTCGACAGGGAACGATAGGAGTGGATGAAAAACTGTTTTTT
NA,TRBV28,TRBJ2-7,TRBD1,CASSLLSGTGGDYEQYF,TGTGCCAGCAGTTTACTATCCGGGACAGGGGGTGATTACGAGCAGTACTTC
few,TRBV28,TRBJ1-1,TRBD1,CASITRGRFGTEAFF,TGTGCCAGCATCACAAGGGGGCGATTTGGCACTGAAGCTTTCTTT
few,TRBV5-1,TRBJ2-2,NA,CASSLGDGANTGELFF,TGCGCCAGCAGCTTGGGAGACGGCGCGAACACCGGGGAGCTGTTTTTT
many,TRBV6-2/TRBV6-3,TRBJ1-1,NA,CASSYEVANTEAFF,TGTGCCAGCAGTTACGAGGTGGCGAACACTGAAGCTTTCTTT
many,TRBV29-1,TRBJ2-1,TRBD2,CSAGVTSGYNEQFF,TGCAGCGCTGGGGTGACTAGCGGCTACAATGAGCAGTTCTTC
NA,TRBV6-2/TRBV6-3,TRBJ1-5,TRBD1,CASSPLGGQAYNQPQHF,TGTGCCAGCAGTCCCCTGGGGGGACAGGCCTACAATCAGCCCCAGCATTTT